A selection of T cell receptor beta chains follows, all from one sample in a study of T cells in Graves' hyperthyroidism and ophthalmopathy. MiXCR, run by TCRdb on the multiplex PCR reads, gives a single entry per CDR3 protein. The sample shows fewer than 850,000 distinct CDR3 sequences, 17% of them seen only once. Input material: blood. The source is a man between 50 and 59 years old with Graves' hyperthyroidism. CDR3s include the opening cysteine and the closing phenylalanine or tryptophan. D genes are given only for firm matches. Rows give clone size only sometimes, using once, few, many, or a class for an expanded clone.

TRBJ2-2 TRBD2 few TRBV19 TGTGCCAGCGATCAACGGGTAGCGGGTGGCACCGGGGAGCTGTTTTTT CASDQRVAGGTGELFF
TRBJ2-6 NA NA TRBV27 TGTGCCAGCACCCTAGAGTGGAGCTCTGGGGCCAACGTCCTGACTTTC CASTLEWSSGANVLTF
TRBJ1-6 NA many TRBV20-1 TGCAGTGCCCCCTTGCGGGGGTCACCCCTCCACTTT CSAPLRGSPLHF
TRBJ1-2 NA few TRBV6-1 TGTGCCAGCAGTGAAGATACGGAGGATGGCTACACCTTC CASSEDTEDGYTF
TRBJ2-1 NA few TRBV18 TGTGCCAGCTCACCAGGTGCGGGAAAAGGTGAGCAGTTCTTC CASSPGAGKGEQFF
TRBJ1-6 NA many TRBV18 TGTGCCAGCTCACCGTCCGGGGGGACGCGGGCACCCCTCCACTTT CASSPSGGTRAPLHF
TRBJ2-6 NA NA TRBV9 TGTGCCAGCAGCGCCAAGGGGGGGGGGGCGAGAGGGGCCAACGTCCTGACTTTC CASSAKGGGARGANVLTF
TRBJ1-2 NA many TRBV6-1 TGTGCCAGCAGTGAAATTCCTGGGTGGATGGACTATGGCTACACCTTC CASSEIPGWMDYGYTF
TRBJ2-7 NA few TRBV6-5 TGTGCCAGCAGTTACAGAGGGATCGGGGACGAGCAGTACTTC CASSYRGIGDEQYF
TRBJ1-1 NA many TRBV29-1 TGCAGTGCTAGAACAGGGAACACTGAAGCTTTCTTT CSARTGNTEAFF
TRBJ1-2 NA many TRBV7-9 TGTGCCAGCAGCTTAGGGGACGGCTATGGCTACACCTTC CASSLGDGYGYTF
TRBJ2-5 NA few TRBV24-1 TGTGCCACCAGTGATTTTTCTGGGGAGACCCAGTACTTC CATSDFSGETQYF
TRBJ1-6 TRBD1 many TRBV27 TGTGCCAGCAGGCTAACAGGGGGAGATTCACCCCTCCACTTT CASRLTGGDSPLHF
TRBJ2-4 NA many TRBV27 TGTGCCAGCAGTAGAATGGGGGATCCGGGGGCCAAAAACATTCAGTACTTC CASSRMGDPGAKNIQYF
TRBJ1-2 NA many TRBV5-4 TGTGCCAGCAGCATACAGGGATTTATGAACTATGGCTACACCTTC CASSIQGFMNYGYTF
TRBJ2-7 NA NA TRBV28 TGTGCCAGCAGTTTGAGCCATTCCCAGAACGAGCAGTACTTC CASSLSHSQNEQYF
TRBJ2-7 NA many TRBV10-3 TGTGCCATCAGTGAGTCCCCAGCCCACTACGAGCAGTACTTC CAISESPAHYEQYF
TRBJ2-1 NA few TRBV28 TGTGCCAGCAGGAGACTTCAGGGTCCCCATGGGCAGTTCTTC CASRRLQGPHGQFF
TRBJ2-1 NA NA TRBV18 TGTGCCAGCTCGCCTCCCGGGCCTAACAATGAGCAGTTCTTC CASSPPGPNNEQFF
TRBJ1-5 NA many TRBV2 TGTGCCAGCAGTGAAGCCCTCCGACAGGGCAATCAGCCCCAGCATTTT CASSEALRQGNQPQHF
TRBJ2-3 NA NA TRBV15 TGTGCCACCAGCAGAGCCCACCCCACAGATACGCAGTATTTT CATSRAHPTDTQYF
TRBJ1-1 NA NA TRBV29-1 TGCAGCGGTACAATGAACACTGAAGCTTTCTTT CSGTMNTEAFF
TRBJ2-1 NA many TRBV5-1 TGCGCCAGCAGCTTGGTCCCTGGGAACCCGAGGGGTGAGCAGTTCTTC CASSLVPGNPRGEQFF
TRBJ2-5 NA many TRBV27 TGTGCCAGCAGCCACCTTCCGGGACTCGAAGAGACCCAGTACTTC CASSHLPGLEETQYF
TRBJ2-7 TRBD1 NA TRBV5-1 TGCGCCAGCAGCTTGGAACAGGGGACGGAGTACTTC CASSLEQGTEYF
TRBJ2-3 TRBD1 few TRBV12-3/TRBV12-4 TGTGCCAGCAGGCCTGACAGGGTGACAACAGATACGCAGTATTTT CASRPDRVTTDTQYF
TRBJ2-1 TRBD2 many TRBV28 TGTGCCAGCAGTTTAAGCGGGAGGGCGGATGAGCAGTTCTTC CASSLSGRADEQFF
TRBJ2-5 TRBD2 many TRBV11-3 TGTGCCAGCAGCCAAGGACTAGGGGCGGAGACCCAGTACTTC CASSQGLGAETQYF
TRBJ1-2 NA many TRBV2 TGTGCCAGCAGTGACGGAGAATCCTACGGCTACACCTTC CASSDGESYGYTF
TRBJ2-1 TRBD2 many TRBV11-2 TGTGCCAGCAGCCAACCCCGCCGACTAGCGGGGGGCGAGCAGTTCTTC CASSQPRRLAGGEQFF
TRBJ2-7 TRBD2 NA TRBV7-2 TGTGCCAGCAGCTTGGCGGGAGTGCGCAATGAGCAGTACTTC CASSLAGVRNEQYF
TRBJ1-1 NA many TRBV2 TGTGCCAGCAGGGCCACCGGGACGCTTAACACTGAAGCTTTCTTT CASRATGTLNTEAFF
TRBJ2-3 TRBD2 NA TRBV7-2 TGTGCCAGCAGCTTAATCAGCGGGAGTGTTTCCGATACGCAGTATTTT CASSLISGSVSDTQYF
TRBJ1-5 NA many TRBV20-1 TGCAGTGCTAGAGCTCGGACTGTTAGCAATCAGCCCCAGCATTTT CSARARTVSNQPQHF
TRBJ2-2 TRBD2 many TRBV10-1 TGCGCCAGCAGTAGCGGGGACACCGGGGAGCTGTTTTTT CASSSGDTGELFF
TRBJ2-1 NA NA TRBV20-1 TGCAGTGCTAGTTTGGACCATCGGGGGTACAATGAGCAGTTCTTC CSASLDHRGYNEQFF
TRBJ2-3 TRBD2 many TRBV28 TGTGCCAGCAGTTTATTAGCTAGCGGGAGTGGAGATACGCAGTATTTT CASSLLASGSGDTQYF
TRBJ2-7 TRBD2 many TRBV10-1 TGCGCCAGCAGTGACGGAGGACTAGCGGGAGGGCAATACGAGCAGTACTTC CASSDGGLAGGQYEQYF
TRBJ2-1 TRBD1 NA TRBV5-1 TGCGCCAGCAGCGTAAGGGGACAGGGAAATAGGCATGATGAGCAGTTCTTC CASSVRGQGNRHDEQFF